This TCR beta chain was sequenced in a study of blood T cell repertoires in COVID-19. Study at large: Collection of acute and convalescent COVID-19 samples took place in the United States, Italy and Spain. Sources were T cells, B-cell-depleted T cells, or PBMCs; the material itself was cDNA or gDNA.

Trimming at V came to 5 bases and at J to 2 bases, leaving 3 bases not matched to a gene. The germline gives CDR1 MNHEY, CDR2 SMNVEV (reference sequence). The CDR3 length is 14 residues. A Seattle source enrolled patients during active infection and followed them longitudinally. Original processing methods: Estimates of nucleated cell counts were drawn from the amplification of reference gene primers. Data came from immunoSEQ multiplex PCR; TCRdb stores just in-frame clones and leaves some out. V, J and clone size are taken as reported in that table, and D and trimming were inferred from the DNA itself. Among about 260,000 clones listed, 75% to 95% were seen once.

This clonotype was obtained from a person between 18 and 35 years old with COVID-19, enrolled during active disease. The sequenced material came from peripheral blood. The chain is built from TRBV27 and TRBJ2-7; 10 bases agree with TRBD2. CDR3 sequence: CASSPSGRAYEQYF. CDR3 bases: TGTGCCAGCAGTCCCAGCGGGAGGGCCTACGAGCAGTACTTC.